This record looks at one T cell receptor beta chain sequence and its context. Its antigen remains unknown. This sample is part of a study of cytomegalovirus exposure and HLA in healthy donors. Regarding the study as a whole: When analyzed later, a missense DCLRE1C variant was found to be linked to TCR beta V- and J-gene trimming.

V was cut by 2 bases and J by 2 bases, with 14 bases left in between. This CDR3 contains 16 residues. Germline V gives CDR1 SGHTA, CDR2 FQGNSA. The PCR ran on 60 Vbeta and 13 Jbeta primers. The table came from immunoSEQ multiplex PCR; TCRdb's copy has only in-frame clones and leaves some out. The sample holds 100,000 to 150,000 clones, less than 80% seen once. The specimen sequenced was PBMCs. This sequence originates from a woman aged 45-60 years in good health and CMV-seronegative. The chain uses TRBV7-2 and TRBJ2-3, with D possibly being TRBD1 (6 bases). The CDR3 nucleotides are TGTGCCAGCAGCTTACAGTCCGGGACATCCACAGATACGCAGTATTTT. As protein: CASSLQSGTSTDTQYF.